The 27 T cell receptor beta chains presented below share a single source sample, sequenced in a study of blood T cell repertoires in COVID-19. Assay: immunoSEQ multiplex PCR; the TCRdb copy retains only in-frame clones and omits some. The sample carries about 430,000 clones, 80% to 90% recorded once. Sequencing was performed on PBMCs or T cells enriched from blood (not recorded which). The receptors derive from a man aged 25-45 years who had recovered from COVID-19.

As DNA, the CDR3 is TGTGCCAGTTCTTCCACCGGGGAGCTGTTTTTT. Translation: CASSSTGELFF. The rearrangement joins TRBV19 to TRBJ2-2; D is undetermined. The V end was cut by 8 bases, the J end by 4 bases, with 5 bases between. The length of the CDR3 is 11 residues. Germline loops: CDR1 LNHDA, CDR2 SQIVND (reference sequence).

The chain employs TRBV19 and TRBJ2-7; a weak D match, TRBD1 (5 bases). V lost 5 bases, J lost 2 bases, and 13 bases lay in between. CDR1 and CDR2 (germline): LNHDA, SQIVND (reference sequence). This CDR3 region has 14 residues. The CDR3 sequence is CASSSRTPTYEQYF. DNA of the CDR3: TGTGCCAGTAGTTCCAGGACACCAACCTACGAGCAGTACTTC.

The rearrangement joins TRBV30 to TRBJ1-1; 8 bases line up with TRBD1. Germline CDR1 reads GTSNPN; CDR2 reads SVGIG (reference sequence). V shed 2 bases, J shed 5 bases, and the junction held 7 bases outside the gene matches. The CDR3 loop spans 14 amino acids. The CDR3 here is CAWSTQGARTEAFF. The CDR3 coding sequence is TGTGCCTGGAGTACGCAGGGGGCAAGAACTGAAGCTTTCTTT.

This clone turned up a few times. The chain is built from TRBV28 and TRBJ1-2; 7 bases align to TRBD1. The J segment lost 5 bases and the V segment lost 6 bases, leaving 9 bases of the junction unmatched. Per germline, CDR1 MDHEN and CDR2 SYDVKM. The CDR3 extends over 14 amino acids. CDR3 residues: CASRGVQGRYGYTF. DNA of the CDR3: TGTGCCAGCAGAGGAGTACAGGGGCGATATGGCTACACCTTC.

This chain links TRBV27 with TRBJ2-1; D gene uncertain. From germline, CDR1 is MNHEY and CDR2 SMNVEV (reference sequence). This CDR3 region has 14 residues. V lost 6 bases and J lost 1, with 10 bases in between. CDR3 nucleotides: TGTGCCAGCAGACGGGTAGATTCCTACAATGAGCAGTTCTTC. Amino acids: CASRRVDSYNEQFF.

CDR3 amino acids: CASSQIPTAGWVVETQYF. For the CDR3, the DNA is TGTGCCAGCAGCCAGATCCCCACTGCGGGTTGGGTGGTAGAGACCCAGTACTTC. This rearrangement joins TRBV3-1 (or the pseudogene TRBV3-2) to TRBJ2-5; D is perhaps TRBD2 (5 bases). The CDR3 totals 18 residues. The V and J ends lost 3 bases and 4 bases respectively, with 24 bases between them. The V gene's germline CDR1 is LGHDT and CDR2 YNNKEL (reference sequence).

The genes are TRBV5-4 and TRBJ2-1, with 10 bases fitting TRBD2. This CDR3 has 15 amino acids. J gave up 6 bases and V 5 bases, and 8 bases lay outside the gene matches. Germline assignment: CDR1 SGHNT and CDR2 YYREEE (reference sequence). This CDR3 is CASRNPGLAFNEQFF. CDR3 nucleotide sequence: TGTGCCAGCAGAAATCCGGGACTAGCGTTCAATGAGCAGTTCTTC.

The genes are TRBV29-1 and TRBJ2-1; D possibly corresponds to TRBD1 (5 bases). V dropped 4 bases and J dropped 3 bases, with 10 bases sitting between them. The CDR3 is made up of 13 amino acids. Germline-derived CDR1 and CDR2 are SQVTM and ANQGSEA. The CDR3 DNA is TGCAGCGTTGGACAGCCGATCTACAATGAGCAGTTCTTC. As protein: CSVGQPIYNEQFF.

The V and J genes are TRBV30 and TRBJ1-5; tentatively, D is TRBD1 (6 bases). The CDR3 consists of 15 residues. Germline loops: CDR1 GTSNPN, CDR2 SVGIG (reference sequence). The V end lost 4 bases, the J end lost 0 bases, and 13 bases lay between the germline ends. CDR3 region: CAWTTGGYSNQPQHF. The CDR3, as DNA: TGTGCCTGGACCACGGGGGGCTATAGCAATCAGCCCCAGCATTTT.

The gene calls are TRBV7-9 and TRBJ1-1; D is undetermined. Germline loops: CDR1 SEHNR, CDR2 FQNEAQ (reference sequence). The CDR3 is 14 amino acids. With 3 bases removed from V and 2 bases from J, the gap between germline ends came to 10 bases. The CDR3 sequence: CASSFVMTNTEAFF. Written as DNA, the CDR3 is TGTGCCAGCAGCTTTGTCATGACAAACACTGAAGCTTTCTTT. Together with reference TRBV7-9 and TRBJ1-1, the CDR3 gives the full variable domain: DTGVSQNPRHKITKRGQNVTFRCDPISEHNRLYWYRQTLGQGPEFLTYFQNEAQLEKSRLLSDRFSAERPKGSFSTLEIQRTEQGDSAMYLCASSFVMTNTEAFFGQGTRLTVV.

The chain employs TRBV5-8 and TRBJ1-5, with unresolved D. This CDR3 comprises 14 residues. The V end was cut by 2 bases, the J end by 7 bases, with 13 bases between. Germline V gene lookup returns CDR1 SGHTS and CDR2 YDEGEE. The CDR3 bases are TGTGCCAGCAGCTTTGAGGCGGGTGGGCAGCCCCAGCATTTT. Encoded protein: CASSFEAGGQPQHF.

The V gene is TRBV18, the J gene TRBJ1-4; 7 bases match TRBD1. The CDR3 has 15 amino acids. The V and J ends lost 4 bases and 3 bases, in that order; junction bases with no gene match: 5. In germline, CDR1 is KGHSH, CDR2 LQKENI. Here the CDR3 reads CASSRPGQSNEKLFF. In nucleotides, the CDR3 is TGTGCCAGCTCACGTCCGGGACAGTCTAATGAAAAACTGTTTTTT.

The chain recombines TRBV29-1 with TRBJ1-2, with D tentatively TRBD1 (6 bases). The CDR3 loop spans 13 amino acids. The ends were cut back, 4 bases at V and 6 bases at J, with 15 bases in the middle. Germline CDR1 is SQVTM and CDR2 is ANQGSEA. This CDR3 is CSVGDQGPNGYTF. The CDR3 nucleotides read TGCAGCGTTGGGGACCAGGGGCCTAATGGCTACACCTTC. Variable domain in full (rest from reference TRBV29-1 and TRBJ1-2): SAVISQKPSRDICQRGTSLTIQCQVDSQVTMMFWYRQQPGQSLTLIATANQGSEATYESGFVIDKFPISRPNLTFSTLTVSNMSPEDSSIYLCSVGDQGPNGYTFGSGTRLTVV.

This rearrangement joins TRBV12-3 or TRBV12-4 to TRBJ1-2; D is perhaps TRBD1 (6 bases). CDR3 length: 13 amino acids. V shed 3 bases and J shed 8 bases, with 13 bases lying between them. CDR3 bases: TGTGCCAGCAGTTTGTGGGCAGGGGAGGGCTACACCTTC. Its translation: CASSLWAGEGYTF.

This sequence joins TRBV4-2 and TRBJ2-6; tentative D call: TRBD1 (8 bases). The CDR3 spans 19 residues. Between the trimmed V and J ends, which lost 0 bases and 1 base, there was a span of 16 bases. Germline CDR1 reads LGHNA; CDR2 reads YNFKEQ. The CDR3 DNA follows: TGTGCCAGCAGCCAAGATCCCACAGGGGGGGGATCTGGGGCCAACGTCCTGACTTTC. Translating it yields CASSQDPTGGGSGANVLTF.

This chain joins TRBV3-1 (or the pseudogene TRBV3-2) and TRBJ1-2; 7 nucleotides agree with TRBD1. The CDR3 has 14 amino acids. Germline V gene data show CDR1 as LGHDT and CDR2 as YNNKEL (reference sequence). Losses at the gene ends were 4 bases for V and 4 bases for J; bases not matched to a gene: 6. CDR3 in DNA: TGTGCCAGCAGCCCCTCGGGACAGCTCTATGGCTACACCTTC. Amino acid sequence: CASSPSGQLYGYTF.

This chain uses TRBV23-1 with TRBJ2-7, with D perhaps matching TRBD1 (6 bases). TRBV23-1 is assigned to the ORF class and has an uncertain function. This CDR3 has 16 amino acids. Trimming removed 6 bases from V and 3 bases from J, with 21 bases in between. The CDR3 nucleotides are TGCGCCAGCAGGCGCCTCCGGGACACAGAGATCTACGAGCAGTACTTC. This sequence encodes CASRRLRDTEIYEQYF.

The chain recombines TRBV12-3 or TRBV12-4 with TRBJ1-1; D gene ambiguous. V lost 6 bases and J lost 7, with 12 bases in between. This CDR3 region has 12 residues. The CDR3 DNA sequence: TGTGCCAGCAGCCCTACCGGGGTTGAAGCTTTCTTT. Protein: CASSPTGVEAFF.

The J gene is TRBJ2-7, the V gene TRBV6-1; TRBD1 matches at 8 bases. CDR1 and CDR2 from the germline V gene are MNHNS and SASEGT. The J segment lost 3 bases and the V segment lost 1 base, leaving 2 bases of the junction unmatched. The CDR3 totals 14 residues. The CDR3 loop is CASSEGDRYYEQYF. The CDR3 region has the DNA TGTGCCAGCAGTGAAGGGGACAGGTACTACGAGCAGTACTTC.

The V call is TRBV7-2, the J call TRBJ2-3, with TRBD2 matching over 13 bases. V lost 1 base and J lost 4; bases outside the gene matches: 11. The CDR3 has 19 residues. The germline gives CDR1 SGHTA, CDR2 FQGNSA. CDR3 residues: CASSLVGLAGAVAADTQYF. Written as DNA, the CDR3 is TGTGCCAGCAGCTTAGTTGGACTAGCGGGAGCTGTTGCGGCAGATACGCAGTATTTT.

The CDR3 here is CASSLGPRGDGYTF. The DNA of the CDR3 is TGTGCCAGCAGCTTAGGACCGCGAGGCGATGGCTACACCTTC. The chain carries TRBV7-2 and TRBJ1-2; D remains ambiguous. The V end lost 1 base, the J end lost 6 bases, and 12 bases lay between the germline ends. This CDR3 is built from 14 residues. Germline V CDR1 and CDR2: SGHTA, FQGNSA.

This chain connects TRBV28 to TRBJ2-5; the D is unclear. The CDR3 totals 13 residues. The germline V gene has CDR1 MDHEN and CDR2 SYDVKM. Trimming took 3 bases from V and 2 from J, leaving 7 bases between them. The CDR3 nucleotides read TGTGCCAGCAGTTTGGAGTTTCAAGAGACCCAGTACTTC. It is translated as CASSLEFQETQYF.

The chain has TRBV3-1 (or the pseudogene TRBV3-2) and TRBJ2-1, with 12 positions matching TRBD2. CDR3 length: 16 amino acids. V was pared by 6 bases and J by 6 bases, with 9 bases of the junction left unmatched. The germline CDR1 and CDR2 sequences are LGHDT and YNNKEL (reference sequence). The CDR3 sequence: CASSRLAGGPSNEQFF. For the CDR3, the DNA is TGTGCCAGCAGTCGCCTAGCGGGAGGGCCCTCCAATGAGCAGTTCTTC.

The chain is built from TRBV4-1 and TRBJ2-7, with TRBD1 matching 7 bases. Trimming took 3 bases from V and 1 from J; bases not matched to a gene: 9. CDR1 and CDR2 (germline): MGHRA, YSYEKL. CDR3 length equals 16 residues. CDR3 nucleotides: TGCGCCAGCAGCCAGATCCGGGACAGTTTTTCCTACGAGCAGTACTTC. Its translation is CASSQIRDSFSYEQYF.

CDR3 nucleotides: TGTGCCAGCAGCACAAGGAGGTGGCAGGTGGGGACTGAAGCTTTCTTT. Encoded protein: CASSTRRWQVGTEAFF. V and J are TRBV11-2 and TRBJ1-1; D call uncertain. CDR3 length: 16 residues. V lost 5 bases and J lost 5, with 21 bases in between. Germline lookup yields CDR1 SGHAT and CDR2 FQNNGV.

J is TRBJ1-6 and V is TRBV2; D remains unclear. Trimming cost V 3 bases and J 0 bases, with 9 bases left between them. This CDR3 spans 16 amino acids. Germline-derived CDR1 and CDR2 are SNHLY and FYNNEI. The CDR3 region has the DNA TGTGCCAGCAGTGACGGAAGGAGCTCCTATAATTCACCCCTCCACTTT. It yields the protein CASSDGRSSYNSPLHF.

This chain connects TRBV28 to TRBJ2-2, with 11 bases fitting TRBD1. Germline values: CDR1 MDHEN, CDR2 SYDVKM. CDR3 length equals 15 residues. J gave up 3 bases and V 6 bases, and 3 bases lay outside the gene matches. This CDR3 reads CASRGQGADTGELFF. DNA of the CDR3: TGTGCCAGCAGAGGACAGGGGGCTGACACCGGGGAGCTGTTTTTT.